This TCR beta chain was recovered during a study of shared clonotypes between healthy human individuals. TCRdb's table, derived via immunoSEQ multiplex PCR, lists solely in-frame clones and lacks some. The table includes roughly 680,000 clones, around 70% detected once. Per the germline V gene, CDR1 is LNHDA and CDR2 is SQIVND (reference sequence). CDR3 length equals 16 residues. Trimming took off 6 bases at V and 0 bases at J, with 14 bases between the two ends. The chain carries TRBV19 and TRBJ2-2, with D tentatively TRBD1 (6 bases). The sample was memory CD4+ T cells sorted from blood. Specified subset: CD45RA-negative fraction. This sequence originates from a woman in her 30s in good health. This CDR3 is CASSKLAGANTGELFF. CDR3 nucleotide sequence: TGTGCCAGTAGCAAATTGGCAGGGGCGAACACCGGGGAGCTGTTTTTT.